This entry describes one T cell receptor (beta chain). This record comes from a study of technical replicates of blood from several donors. Libraries were prepared by immunoSEQ multiplex PCR; TCRdb keeps only in-frame clonotypes and omits some of them. The table lists tens of thousands of clones, 95% of them singletons. The CDR3 runs 15 residues. Trimming took 2 bases from V and 3 from J, leaving 14 bases between them. CDR1 is SGDLS, CDR2 YYNGEE, per germline. The sequence was obtained from a human donor in good health. This chain links TRBV9 with TRBJ2-5, with D hard to call. The material sequenced was T cells isolated from PBMCs. The DNA of the CDR3 is TGTGCCAGCAGCGTCCCGAACATACCTGAAGAGACCCAGTACTTC. Translating it yields CASSVPNIPEETQYF.